This is a list of T cell receptor beta chains from one sample in a study of CD8 T cells in Susac syndrome. In TCRdb, the immunoSEQ multiplex PCR reads were re-called with MiXCR into one record per CDR3 protein. Here the sample spans 200,000 or so distinct CDR3 sequences, under 97% being singletons. The specimen was CD4+ T cells from PBMCs. The receptors were sampled from a human donor with Susac syndrome. Both conserved end residues are part of each CDR3. D genes are given only for firm matches. Size is stated for part of the rows, as once, few or many counts, or as a class when the clone is expanded.

j_gene | v_gene | d_gene | abundance | CDR3aa | CDR3nt
TRBJ1-6 | TRBV9 | - | - | CASSVRTNNSPLHF | TGTGCCAGCAGCGTTAGGACGAATAATTCACCCCTCCACTTT
TRBJ2-1 | TRBV7-2 | - | - | CASSPLRSSYNEQFF | TGTGCCAGCAGCCCACTTCGTAGTTCCTACAATGAGCAGTTCTTC
TRBJ1-5 | TRBV19 | - | - | CASRQVNQPQHF | TGTGCCAGCCGACAGGTCAATCAGCCCCAGCATTTT
TRBJ2-2 | TRBV4-1 | - | - | CASSQDGGTNTGELFF | TGCGCCAGCAGCCAAGACGGGGGTACGAACACCGGGGAGCTGTTTTTT
TRBJ2-7 | TRBV3-1 | - | - | CASSQGLGVYEQYF | TGTGCCAGCAGCCAGGGGTTGGGGGTCTACGAGCAGTACTTC
TRBJ2-5 | TRBV20-1 | - | - | CSASPLSGVAETQYF | TGCAGTGCTAGTCCATTGTCCGGGGTAGCAGAGACCCAGTACTTC
TRBJ2-7 | TRBV13 | - | - | CASTPSRGSYGQYF | TGTGCCAGCACCCCCTCGCGGGGTTCCTACGGGCAGTACTTC
TRBJ2-1 | TRBV18 | - | - | CASSPPGGQRSSYNEQFF | TGTGCCAGCTCACCACCAGGAGGACAGCGTTCTTCCTACAATGAGCAGTTCTTC
TRBJ2-2 | TRBV2 | - | - | CASSRGQRNTGELFF | TGTGCCAGCAGTCGGGGACAACGGAACACCGGGGAGCTGTTTTTT
TRBJ2-5 | TRBV12-5 | TRBD2 | - | CASGKSGGTQETQYF | TGTGCTAGTGGTAAAAGCGGGGGCACCCAAGAGACCCAGTACTTC
TRBJ1-5 | TRBV20-1 | TRBD1 | - | CSAKQGARSNQPQHF | TGCAGTGCTAAGCAGGGGGCGAGGAGCAATCAGCCCCAGCATTTT
TRBJ2-5 | TRBV27 | - | once | CASSSLALVETQYF | TGTGCCAGCAGTTCATTGGCTCTGGTGGAGACCCAGTACTTC
TRBJ1-2 | TRBV6-1 | - | - | CASRQDRANYGYTF | TGTGCCAGCAGACAGGACAGAGCTAACTATGGCTACACCTTC
TRBJ2-2 | TRBV18 | - | - | CASSPQTMQNTGELFF | TGTGCCAGCTCACCACAAACAATGCAGAACACCGGGGAGCTGTTTTTT
TRBJ2-7 | TRBV19 | - | - | CASSPTGAREQYF | TGTGCCAGTAGTCCGACAGGAGCCAGGGAGCAGTACTTC
TRBJ1-5 | TRBV5-4 | TRBD1 | - | CASSNDRGYSNQPQHF | TGTGCCAGCAGCAATGACAGGGGATATAGCAATCAGCCCCAGCATTTT
TRBJ1-4 | TRBV20-1 | TRBD1 | - | CSARLDRENEKLFF | TGCAGTGCTAGATTGGACAGGGAGAATGAAAAACTGTTTTTT